This T cell receptor (beta chain) was identified during a study of T cell responses to AZD1222 COVID-19 vaccine. Study-level points and caveats: Vaccine-associated CD4 TCRs spanned spike, dominant at 160-218 and 743-854.

The V segment lost 4 bases and the J segment 15 bases; nucleotides outside the gene matches: 3. The CDR3 consists of 11 residues. Worth noting for this clone: Its antigen is as yet unknown.

Using immunoSEQ multiplex PCR, the repertoire was profiled, and TCRdb retains in-frame clones only, with some absent. The sample shows 100,000 to 150,000 clones, under 90% of them seen only once. The gene calls are TRBV12-3 or TRBV12-4 and TRBJ1-6, with TRBD1 matching over 7 bases. The sequenced sample was peripheral blood, obtained on day 0 of AZD1222 vaccination. This TCR was sampled from an adult in good health. DNA of the CDR3: TGTGCCAGCAGTTCGGACAGGCTCCTCCACTTT. Protein sequence: CASSSDRLLHF.